This T cell receptor (beta chain) was sequenced in a study of response to subunit inactivated influenza vaccine. Whole-study results and caveats: Each seasonal flu vaccination may recruit only limited new T cells, authors suggested.

This clonotype was seen more than once but under ten times. Its antigen is not known. TCRdb re-called the RT-PCR reads through MiXCR, storing one row per CDR3 protein. The data show about half a million distinct CDR3 sequences, 9.5% to 12% seen once. Germline CDR1 and CDR2: LGHNA and YSLEER. CDR3 length equals 14 residues. The V end was cut by 6 bases, the J end by 2 bases, with 10 bases between. The source of this sequence is a man aged 50 or older who received an inactivated influenza vaccine. The input for sequencing was PBMCs from blood, taken 35 to 45 days after vaccination. V is TRBV4-3 and J is TRBJ2-2; D unresolved. The CDR3 nucleotides are TGCGCCAGCAGACCCGGCCGAAACACCGGGGAGCTGTTTTTT. Translating gives CASRPGRNTGELFF.